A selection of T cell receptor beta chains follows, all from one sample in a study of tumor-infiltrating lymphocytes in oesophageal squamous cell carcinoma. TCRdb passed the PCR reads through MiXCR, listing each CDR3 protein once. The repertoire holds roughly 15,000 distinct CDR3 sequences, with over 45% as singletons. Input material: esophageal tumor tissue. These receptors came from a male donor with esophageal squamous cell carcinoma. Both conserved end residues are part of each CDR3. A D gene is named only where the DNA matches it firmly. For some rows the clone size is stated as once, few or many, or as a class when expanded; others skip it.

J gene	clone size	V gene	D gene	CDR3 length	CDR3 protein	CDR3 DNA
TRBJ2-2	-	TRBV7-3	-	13	CASSRPLRGELFF	TGTGCCAGCAGCCGCCCTCTTAGGGGGGAGCTGTTTTTT
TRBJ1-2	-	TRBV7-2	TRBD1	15	CASSPRQGAGSPLHF	TGTGCCAGCAGCCCCCGACAGGGGGCCGGTTCACCCCTCCACTTC
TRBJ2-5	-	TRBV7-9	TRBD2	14	CASVGGSNTGELYF	TGTGCCAGCGTCGGGGGGTCGAACACCGGGGAGCTGTACTTC
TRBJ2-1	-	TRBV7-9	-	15	CASSWQVISYNEQFF	TGTGCCAGCAGCTGGCAAGTAATCTCCTACAATGAGCAGTTCTTC
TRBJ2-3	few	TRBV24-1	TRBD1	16	CATSDPGQGSADTQYF	TGTGCCACCAGTGATCCGGGACAGGGGTCCGCAGATACGCAGTATTTT
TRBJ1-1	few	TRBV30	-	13	CAWSVYIPAEAFF	TGTGCCTGGAGTGTATATATACCCGCTGAAGCTTTCTTT
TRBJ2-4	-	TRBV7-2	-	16	CASSLNRAVAKNIQYF	TGTGCCAGCAGCCTTAACAGGGCGGTAGCCAAAAACATTCAGTACTTC
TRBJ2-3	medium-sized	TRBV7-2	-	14	CASGLGQGTDTQYF	TGTGCCAGCGGCTTAGGTCAGGGTACAGATACGCAGTATTTT
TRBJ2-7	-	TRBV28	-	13	CASSLDSTYEQYF	TGTGCCAGCAGTTTAGACAGTACCTACGAGCAGTACTTC
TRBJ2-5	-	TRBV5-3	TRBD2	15	CASSPLGTSGSTQYF	TGTGCCAGCAGCCCTCTGGGGACTAGCGGGAGTACCCAGTACTTC
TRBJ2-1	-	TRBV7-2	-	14	CASSREISYNEQFF	TGTGCCAGCTCCCGGGAGATTTCCTACAATGAGCAGTTCTTC
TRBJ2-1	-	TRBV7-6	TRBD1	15	CASSLGTTGWNEQFF	TGTGCCAGCAGCTTAGGGACGACAGGGTGGAATGAGCAGTTCTTC
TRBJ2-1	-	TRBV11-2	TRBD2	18	CASSRIGLAGVSYNEQFF	TGTGCCAGCAGCCGAATAGGACTAGCGGGAGTTTCCTACAATGAGCAGTTCTTC
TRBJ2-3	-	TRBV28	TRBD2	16	CASNTAGTSQTDTQYF	TGTGCCAGCAATACAGCCGGGACTAGTCAAACAGATACGCAGTATTTT
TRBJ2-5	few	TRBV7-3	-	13	CASSLTGGETQYF	TGTGCCAGCAGCTTAACAGGGGGAGAGACCCAGTACTTC
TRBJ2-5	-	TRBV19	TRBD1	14	CASSQGAPPETQYF	TGTGCCAGTAGTCAGGGGGCGCCCCCAGAGACCCAGTACTTC
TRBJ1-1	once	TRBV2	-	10	CASKWTEAFF	TGTGCCAGCAAGTGGACTGAAGCTTTCTTT
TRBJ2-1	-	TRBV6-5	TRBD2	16	CASRWPGLAGNNEQFF	TGTGCCAGCAGATGGCCGGGACTAGCGGGGAACAATGAGCAGTTCTTC
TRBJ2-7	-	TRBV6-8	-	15	CASSALLFPPYEQYF	TGTGCCAGCAGTGCCTTGTTGTTTCCCCCCTACGAGCAGTACTTC
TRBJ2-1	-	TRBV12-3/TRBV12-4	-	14	CASSPGGGRNEQFF	TGTGCCAGCAGCCCAGGGGGGGGAAGGAATGAGCAGTTCTTC
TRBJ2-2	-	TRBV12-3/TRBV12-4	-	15	CASSLFGGHTGELFF	TGTGCCAGCAGTTTATTCGGGGGGCATACCGGGGAGCTGTTTTTT
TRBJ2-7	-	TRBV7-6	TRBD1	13	CASSGTGVWEQYF	TGTGCCAGCAGCGGGACAGGGGTGTGGGAGCAGTACTTC
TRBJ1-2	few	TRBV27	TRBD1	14	CASKGTGWDYGYTF	TGTGCCAGCAAAGGGACAGGGTGGGACTATGGCTACACCTTC
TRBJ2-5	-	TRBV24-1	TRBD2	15	CATSEGLAGGETQYF	TGTGCCACCAGTGAAGGACTAGCGGGGGGAGAGACCCAGTACTTC
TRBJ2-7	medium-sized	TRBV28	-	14	CASSRWGGPHEQYF	TGTGCCAGCAGCCGATGGGGGGGCCCCCACGAGCAGTACTTC
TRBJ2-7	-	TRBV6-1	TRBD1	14	CASSDWTGGNEQYF	TGTGCCAGCAGTGATTGGACAGGGGGCAACGAGCAGTACTTC
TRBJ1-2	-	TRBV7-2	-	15	CASSLAPTANYGYTF	TGTGCCAGCAGCCTGGCACCCACAGCTAACTATGGCTACACCTTC
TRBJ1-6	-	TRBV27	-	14	CASRMDSFNSPLHF	TGTGCCAGCAGGATGGACAGTTTTAATTCACCCCTCCACTTT
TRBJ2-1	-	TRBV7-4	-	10	CASKSHEQFF	TGTGCCAGCAAAAGCCATGAGCAGTTCTTC
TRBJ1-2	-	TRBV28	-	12	CASATVHYGYTF	TGTGCCAGTGCGACAGTTCATTATGGCTACACCTTC
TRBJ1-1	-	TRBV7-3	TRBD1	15	CASSLTGTEETEAFF	TGTGCCAGCAGCTTAACGGGGACAGAAGAAACTGAAGCTTTCTTT
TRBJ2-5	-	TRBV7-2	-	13	CASSYQGAETQYF	TGTGCCAGCAGTTACCAAGGGGCGGAGACCCAGTACTTC
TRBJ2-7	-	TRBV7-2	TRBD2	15	CASSGGGTRVHEQYF	TGTGCCAGCAGCGGAGGTGGGACTAGAGTCCACGAGCAGTACTTC
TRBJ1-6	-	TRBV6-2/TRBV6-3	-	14	CASSSGPYNSPLHF	TGTGCCAGCAGTTCAGGACCCTATAATTCACCCCTCCACTTT
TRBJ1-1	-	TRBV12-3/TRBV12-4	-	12	CASSPYTGEAFF	TGTGCCAGCAGTCCATACACCGGTGAAGCTTTCTTT
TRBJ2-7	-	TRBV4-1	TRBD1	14	CASSLRTGSYEQYF	TGCGCCAGCAGCCTAAGGACAGGGTCCTACGAGCAGTACTTC
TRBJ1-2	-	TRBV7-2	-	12	CASSLLPGGYTF	TGTGCCAGCAGCTTATTGCCAGGGGGCTACACCTTC
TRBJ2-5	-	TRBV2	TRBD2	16	CASSRLLGGGEETQYF	TGTGCCAGCAGTCGGTTATTGGGGGGGGGAGAAGAGACCCAGTACTTC
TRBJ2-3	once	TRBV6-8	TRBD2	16	CASTPGGSGTTDTQYF	TGTGCCAGCACCCCCGGGGGTAGCGGGACCACAGATACGCAGTATTTT
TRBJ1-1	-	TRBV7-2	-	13	CASTLIQGMEAFF	TGTGCCAGCACCTTAATACAGGGAATGGAAGCTTTCTTT
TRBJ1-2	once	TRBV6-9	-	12	CASSSGNYGYTF	TGTGCCAGCAGCAGCGGTAACTATGGCTACACCTTC
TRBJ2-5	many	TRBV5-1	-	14	CASSLGAGAETQYF	TGCGCCAGCAGCTTGGGGGCAGGGGCGGAGACCCAGTACTTC
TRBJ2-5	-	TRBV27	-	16	CASSLRASRSYNEQYF	TGTGCCAGCAGTTTACGGGCCTCGCGCTCCTACAATGAGCAGTACTTC
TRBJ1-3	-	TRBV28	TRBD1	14	CASGRDSSGNTIYF	TGTGCCAGCGGCCGGGACAGCTCTGGAAACACCATATATTTT
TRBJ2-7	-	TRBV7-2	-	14	CASSLDPVTYEQYF	TGTGCCAGCAGCTTAGACCCAGTTACCTACGAGCAGTACTTC
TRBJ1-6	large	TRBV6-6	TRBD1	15	CASSYWTGRFSPLHF	TGTGCCAGCAGTTACTGGACAGGAAGGTTCTCACCCCTCCACTTT
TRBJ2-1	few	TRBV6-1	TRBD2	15	CASSDWTSDGNEQFF	TGTGCCAGCAGCGATTGGACTAGTGATGGCAATGAGCAGTTCTTC
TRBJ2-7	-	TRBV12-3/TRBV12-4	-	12	CASSRTVLEQYF	TGTGCCAGCAGCCGGACAGTACTCGAGCAGTACTTC
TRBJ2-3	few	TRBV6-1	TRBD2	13	CASTAGGMDTQYF	TGTGCCAGCACGGCGGGGGGCATGGATACGCAGTATTTT
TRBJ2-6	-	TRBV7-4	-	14	CASSVNSGANVLTF	TGTGCCAGCAGCGTTAACTCTGGGGCCAACGTCCTGACTTTC
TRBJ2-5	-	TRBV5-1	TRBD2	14	CASSWGGEQETQYF	TGCGCCAGCAGCTGGGGGGGTGAGCAAGAGACCCAGTACTTC
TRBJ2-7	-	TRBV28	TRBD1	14	CASTDGTGKNEQYF	TGTGCCAGCACCGACGGGACAGGGAAGAACGAGCAGTACTTC
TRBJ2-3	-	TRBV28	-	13	CASIDSSTDTQYF	TGTGCCAGCATCGACAGTAGCACAGATACGCAGTATTTT
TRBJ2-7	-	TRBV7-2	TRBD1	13	CASSIDRVYEQYF	TGTGCCAGCAGCATCGACAGGGTCTACGAGCAGTACTTC
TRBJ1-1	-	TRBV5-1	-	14	CASSLEPGYTEAFF	TGCGCCAGCAGCTTGGAGCCGGGGTACACTGAAGCTTTCTTT